The clone carrying this T cell receptor beta chain turned up a few times. As yet, its antigen is unknown. This entry comes from a study of post-analysis software for immune sequencing data. V shed 3 bases, J shed 3 bases, and the junction held 12 bases outside the gene matches. From germline, CDR1 is SEHNR and CDR2 FQNEAQ (reference sequence). The CDR3 covers 17 residues. Broader study findings: Patients used a few TRBV segments, including TRBV5-6, TRBV5-1 and TRBV20-1, more often than controls.

Unique molecular identifiers had been added to the TCR beta cDNA libraries. TCRdb fed the PCR reads into MiXCR, producing one record per CDR3 protein. Of about 760,000 distinct CDR3 sequences in the sample, roughly 27% were seen once. This receptor was taken from a girl between 5 and 17 years old with multiple sclerosis. V gene TRBV7-9 combines with J gene TRBJ2-3; 7 bases line up with TRBD1. The specimen sequenced was blood. The CDR3 region has the DNA TGTGCCAGCAGCTTTTTGCGGTTTGGGACAGAGACAGATACGCAGTATTTT. It codes for CASSFLRFGTETDTQYF.